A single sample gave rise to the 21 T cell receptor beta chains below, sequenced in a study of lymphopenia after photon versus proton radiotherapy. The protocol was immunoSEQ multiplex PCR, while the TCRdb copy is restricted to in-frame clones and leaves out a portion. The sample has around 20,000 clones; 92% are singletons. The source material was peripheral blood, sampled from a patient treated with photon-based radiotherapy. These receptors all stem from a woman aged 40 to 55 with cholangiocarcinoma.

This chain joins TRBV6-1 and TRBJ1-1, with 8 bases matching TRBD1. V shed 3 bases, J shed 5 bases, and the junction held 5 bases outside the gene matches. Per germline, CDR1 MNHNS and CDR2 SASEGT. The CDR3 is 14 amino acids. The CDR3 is CASSEQGARTEAFF. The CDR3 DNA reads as TGTGCCAGCAGTGAGCAGGGGGCGCGTACTGAAGCTTTCTTT.

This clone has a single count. Written as DNA, the CDR3 is TGTGCCTGGAGTGGACACCTGAACACTGAAGCTTTCTTT. It specifies CAWSGHLNTEAFF. The chain couples TRBV30 to TRBJ1-1; D is undetermined. V lost 1 base and J 0 bases, leaving 6 bases between the germline ends. CDR1 is GTSNPN, CDR2 SVGIG, per germline (reference sequence). CDR3 size: 13 residues.

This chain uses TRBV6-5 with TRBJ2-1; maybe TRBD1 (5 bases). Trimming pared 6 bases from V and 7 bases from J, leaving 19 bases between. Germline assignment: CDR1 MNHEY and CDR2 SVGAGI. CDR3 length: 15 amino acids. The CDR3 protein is CASSRLGVLGNEQFF. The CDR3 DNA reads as TGTGCCAGCAGCCGTCTAGGGGTTCTCGGGAATGAGCAGTTCTTC.

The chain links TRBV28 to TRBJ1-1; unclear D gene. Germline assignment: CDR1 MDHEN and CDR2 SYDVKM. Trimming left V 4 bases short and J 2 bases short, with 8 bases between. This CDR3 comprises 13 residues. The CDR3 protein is CASSSSINTEAFF. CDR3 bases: TGTGCCAGCAGTTCCTCAATTAACACTGAAGCTTTCTTT.

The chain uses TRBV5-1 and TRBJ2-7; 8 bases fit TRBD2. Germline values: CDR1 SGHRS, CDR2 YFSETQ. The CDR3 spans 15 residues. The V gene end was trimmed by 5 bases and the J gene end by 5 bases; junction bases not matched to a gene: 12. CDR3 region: CASSSRGGRENEQYF. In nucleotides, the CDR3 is TGCGCCAGCAGTAGTCGGGGGGGCAGAGAAAACGAGCAGTACTTC.

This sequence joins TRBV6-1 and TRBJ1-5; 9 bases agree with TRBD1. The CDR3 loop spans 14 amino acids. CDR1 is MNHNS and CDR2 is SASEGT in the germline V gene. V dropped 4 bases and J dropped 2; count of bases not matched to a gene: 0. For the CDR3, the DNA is TGTGCCAGCAGTGGGGACAGGGGCAATCAGCCCCAGCATTTT. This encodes CASSGDRGNQPQHF.

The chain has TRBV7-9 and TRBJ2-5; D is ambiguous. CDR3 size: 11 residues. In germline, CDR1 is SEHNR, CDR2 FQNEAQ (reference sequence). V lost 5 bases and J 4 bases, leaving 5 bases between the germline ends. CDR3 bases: TGTGCCAGCAGCGCTTTAGAGACCCAGTACTTC. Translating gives CASSALETQYF.

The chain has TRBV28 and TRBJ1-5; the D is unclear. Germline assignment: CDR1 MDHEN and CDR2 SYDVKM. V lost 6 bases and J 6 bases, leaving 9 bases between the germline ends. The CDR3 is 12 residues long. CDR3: CASRSLVQPQHF. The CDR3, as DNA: TGTGCCAGCAGATCTTTGGTTCAGCCCCAGCATTTT.

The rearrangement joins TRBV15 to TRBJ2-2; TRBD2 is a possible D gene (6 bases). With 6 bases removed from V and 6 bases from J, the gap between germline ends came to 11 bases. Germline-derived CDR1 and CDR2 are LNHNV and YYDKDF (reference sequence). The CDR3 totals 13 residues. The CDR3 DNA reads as TGTGCCACCAGGCGGGATAGGGCCGGGGAGCTGTTTTTT. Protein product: CATRRDRAGELFF.

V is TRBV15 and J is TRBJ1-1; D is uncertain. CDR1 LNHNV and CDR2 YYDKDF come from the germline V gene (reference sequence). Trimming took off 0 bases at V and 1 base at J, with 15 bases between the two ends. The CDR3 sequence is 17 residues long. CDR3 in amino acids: CATSRDPLGKANTEAFF. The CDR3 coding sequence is TGTGCCACCAGCAGAGACCCGCTGGGGAAGGCGAACACTGAAGCTTTCTTT.

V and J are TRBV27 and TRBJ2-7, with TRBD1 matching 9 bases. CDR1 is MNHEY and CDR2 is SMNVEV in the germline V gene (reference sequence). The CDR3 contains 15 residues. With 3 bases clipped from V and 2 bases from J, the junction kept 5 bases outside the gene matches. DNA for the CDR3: TGTGCCAGCAGTTTGGTCGGGACAGGGACCTACGAGCAGTACTTC. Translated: CASSLVGTGTYEQYF.

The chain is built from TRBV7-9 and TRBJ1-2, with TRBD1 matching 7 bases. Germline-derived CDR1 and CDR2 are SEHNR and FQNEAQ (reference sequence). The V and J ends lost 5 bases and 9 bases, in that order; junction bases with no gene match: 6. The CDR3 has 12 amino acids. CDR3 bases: TGTGCCAGCAGCATGACAGGGTGGAGCTACACCTTC. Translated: CASSMTGWSYTF.

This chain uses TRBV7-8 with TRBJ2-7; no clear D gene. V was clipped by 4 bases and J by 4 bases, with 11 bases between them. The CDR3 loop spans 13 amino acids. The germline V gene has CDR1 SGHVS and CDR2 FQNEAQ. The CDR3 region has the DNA TGTGCCAGCAGCTCTGTTCGAGCTTACGAGCAGTACTTC. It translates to CASSSVRAYEQYF. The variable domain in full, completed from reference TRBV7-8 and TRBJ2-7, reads GAGVSQSPRYKVAKRGQDVALRCDPISGHVSLFWYQQALGQGPEFLTYFQNEAQLDKSGLPSDRFFAERPEGSVSTLKIQRTQQEDSAVYLCASSSVRAYEQYFGPGTRLTVT.

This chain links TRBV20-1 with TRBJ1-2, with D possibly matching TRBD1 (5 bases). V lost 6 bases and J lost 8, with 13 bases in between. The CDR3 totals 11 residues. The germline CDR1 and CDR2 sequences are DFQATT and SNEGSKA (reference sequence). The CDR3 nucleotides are TGCAGTGCGGGACCCGTTACAGGCTACACCTTC. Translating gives CSAGPVTGYTF.

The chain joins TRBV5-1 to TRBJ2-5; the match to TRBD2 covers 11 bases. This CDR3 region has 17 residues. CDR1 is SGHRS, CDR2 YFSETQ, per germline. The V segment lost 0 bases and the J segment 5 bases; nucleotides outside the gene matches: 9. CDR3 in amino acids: CASSLAGTSGPEETQYF. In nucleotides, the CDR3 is TGCGCCAGCAGCTTGGCCGGGACTAGCGGTCCAGAGGAGACCCAGTACTTC.

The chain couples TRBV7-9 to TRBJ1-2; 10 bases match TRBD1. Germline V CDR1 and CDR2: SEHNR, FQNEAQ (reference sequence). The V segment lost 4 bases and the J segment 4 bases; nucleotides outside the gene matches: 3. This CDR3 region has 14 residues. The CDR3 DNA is TGTGCCAGCAGCTCCGGGACAGGGGCCTATGGCTACACCTTC. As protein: CASSSGTGAYGYTF.

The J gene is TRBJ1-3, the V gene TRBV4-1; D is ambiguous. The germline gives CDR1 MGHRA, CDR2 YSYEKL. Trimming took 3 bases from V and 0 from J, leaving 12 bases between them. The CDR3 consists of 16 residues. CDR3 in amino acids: CASSQLTVYSGNTIYF. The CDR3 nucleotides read TGCGCCAGCAGCCAGTTGACGGTTTACTCTGGAAACACCATATATTTT.

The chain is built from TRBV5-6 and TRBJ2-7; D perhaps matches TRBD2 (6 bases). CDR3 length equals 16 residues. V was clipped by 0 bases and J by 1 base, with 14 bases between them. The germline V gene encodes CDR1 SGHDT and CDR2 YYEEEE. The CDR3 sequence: CASSLETSSISYEQYF. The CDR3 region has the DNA TGTGCCAGCAGCTTGGAGACTAGTTCCATTTCCTACGAGCAGTACTTC.

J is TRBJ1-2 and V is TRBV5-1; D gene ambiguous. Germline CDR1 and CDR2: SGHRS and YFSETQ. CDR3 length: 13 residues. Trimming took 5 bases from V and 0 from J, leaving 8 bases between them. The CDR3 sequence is CASRQQANYGYTF. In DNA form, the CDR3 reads TGCGCCAGCAGACAACAAGCTAACTATGGCTACACCTTC.

The CDR3 DNA reads TGTGCCAGCAGCATTCCGGGAGCCCAGGAGTACTTC. As protein: CASSIPGAQEYF. V gene TRBV5-4 combines with J gene TRBJ2-7, with a weak D call TRBD2 (6 bases). The CDR3 has 12 amino acids. Trimming pared 4 bases from V and 11 bases from J, leaving 16 bases between. Germline CDR1 is SGHNT and CDR2 is YYREEE (reference sequence).

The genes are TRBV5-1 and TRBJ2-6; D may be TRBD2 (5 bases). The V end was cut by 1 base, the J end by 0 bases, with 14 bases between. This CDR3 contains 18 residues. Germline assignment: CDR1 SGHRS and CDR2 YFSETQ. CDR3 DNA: TGCGCCAGCAGCTTGCGGGGTCCTCTTTACTCTGGGGCCAACGTCCTGACTTTC. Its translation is CASSLRGPLYSGANVLTF.